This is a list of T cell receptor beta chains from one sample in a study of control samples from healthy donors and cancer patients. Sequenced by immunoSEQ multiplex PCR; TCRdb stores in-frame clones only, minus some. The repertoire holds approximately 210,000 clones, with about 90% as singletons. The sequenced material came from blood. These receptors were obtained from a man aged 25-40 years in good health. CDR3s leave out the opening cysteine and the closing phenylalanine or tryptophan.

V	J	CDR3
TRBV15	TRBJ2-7	ATSNYGQGRYEQY
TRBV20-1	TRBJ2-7	SASRARAGRHEQY
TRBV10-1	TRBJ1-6	ASSAASGNSPLH
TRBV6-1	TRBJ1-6	ASSEAGTPSPLH
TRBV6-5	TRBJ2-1	ASSFGAGENNEQF
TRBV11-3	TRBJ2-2	ASSLPSLNTGELF
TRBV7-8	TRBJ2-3	ASSYRLAADTQY
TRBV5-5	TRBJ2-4	ASSFGANIQY
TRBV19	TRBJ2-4	ASSMPGGNIQY
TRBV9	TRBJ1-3	ASSVGGNTIY
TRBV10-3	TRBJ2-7	AISESERATYEQY
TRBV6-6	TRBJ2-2	ASSPRGDYTGELF
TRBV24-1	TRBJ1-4	ATSDSGQGVEKLF
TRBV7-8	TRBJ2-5	ASSLNVGVQETQY
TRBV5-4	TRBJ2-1	ASSTRGGGRDEQF
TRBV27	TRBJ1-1	ATREDSTLGTEAF
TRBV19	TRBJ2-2	ASSILAITGELF
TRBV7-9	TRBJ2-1	ASSSDRGPQF
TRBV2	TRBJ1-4	ASRRGTGGEKLF
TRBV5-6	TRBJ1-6	ASSLLQDNSPLH
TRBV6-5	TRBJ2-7	ASSFSPSQTYEQY
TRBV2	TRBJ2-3	ASSGGYPITDTQY
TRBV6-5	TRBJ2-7	ASSYRGTGPYEQY
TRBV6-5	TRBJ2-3	ASRLTESTDTQY
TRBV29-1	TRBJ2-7	SVDQGRGDEQY
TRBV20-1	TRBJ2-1	SASVYNEQF
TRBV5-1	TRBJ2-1	ASSLSAGGHNEQF
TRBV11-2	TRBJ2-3	ASSLGLRGVADTQY
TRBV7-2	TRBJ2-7	ASSLVSSGSYEQY
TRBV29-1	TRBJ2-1	SVPGEQF
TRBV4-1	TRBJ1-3	ASSPEATHSGNTIY
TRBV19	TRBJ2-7	ASRQGYRDEQY
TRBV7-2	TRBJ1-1	ASSLQGAGTEAF
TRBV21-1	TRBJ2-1	ASSKGAGLRNEQF
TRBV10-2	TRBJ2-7	ASSEGPGGGEQY
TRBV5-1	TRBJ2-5	ASTTGIQETQY
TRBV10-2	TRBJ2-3	ASSDGTSGGSDTQY
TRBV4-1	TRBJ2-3	ASSQASSSTDTQY
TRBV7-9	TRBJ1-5	ASSLGQGKQPQH
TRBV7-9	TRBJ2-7	ASSLAGGGDEQY
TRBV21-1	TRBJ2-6	ASSREAGANVLT